The entry below describes one TCR beta chain. Its antigen is unknown. The data were obtained in a study of graft-versus-host responses after intestinal transplantation. Study in general: Recipients uniformly received anti-thymocyte globulin induction, followed by tacrolimus and steroids for 3 to 4 years.

Study conclusions and caveats: After transplant, early declines in HvG clones were associated with peak levels of circulating GvH clones. Some GvH clones were seen earlier in gut or blood, suggesting intestinal origin. When patients had graft-donor T cell macrochimerism, their allografts held high graft-versus-host to host-versus-graft clonal ratios.

The repertoire was sequenced with immunoSEQ multiplex PCR; TCRdb's copy has only in-frame clones and lacks some. The sample has approximately 50,000 clones; approximately 88% are singletons. The CDR3 loop spans 17 amino acids. CDR1 and CDR2 from the germline V gene are KGHSH and LQKENI. The V segment lost 8 bases and the J segment 0 bases; nucleotides outside the gene matches: 15. The source of this sequence is a human donor who was the organ donor for an intestinal transplant. The chain couples TRBV18 to TRBJ1-2; 7 bases are shared with TRBD1. Sequencing was performed on unstimulated CD4+ T cells sorted from spleen or lymph node cells, taken before transplant. As DNA, the CDR3 is TGTGCCAGCGCAGCGACCGGGGCAGGGGGTACTAACTATGGCTACACCTTC. It yields the protein CASAATGAGGTNYGYTF.